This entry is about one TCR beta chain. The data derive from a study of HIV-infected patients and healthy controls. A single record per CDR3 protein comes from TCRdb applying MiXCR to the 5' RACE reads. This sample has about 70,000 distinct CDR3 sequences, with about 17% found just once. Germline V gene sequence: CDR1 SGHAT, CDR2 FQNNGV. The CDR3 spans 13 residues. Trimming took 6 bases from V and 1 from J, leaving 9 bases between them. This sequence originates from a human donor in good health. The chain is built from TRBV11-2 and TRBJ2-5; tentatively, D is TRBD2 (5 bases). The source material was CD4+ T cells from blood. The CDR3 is CASRVSGQETQYF. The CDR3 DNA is TGTGCCAGCAGGGTCAGCGGCCAAGAGACCCAGTACTTC.